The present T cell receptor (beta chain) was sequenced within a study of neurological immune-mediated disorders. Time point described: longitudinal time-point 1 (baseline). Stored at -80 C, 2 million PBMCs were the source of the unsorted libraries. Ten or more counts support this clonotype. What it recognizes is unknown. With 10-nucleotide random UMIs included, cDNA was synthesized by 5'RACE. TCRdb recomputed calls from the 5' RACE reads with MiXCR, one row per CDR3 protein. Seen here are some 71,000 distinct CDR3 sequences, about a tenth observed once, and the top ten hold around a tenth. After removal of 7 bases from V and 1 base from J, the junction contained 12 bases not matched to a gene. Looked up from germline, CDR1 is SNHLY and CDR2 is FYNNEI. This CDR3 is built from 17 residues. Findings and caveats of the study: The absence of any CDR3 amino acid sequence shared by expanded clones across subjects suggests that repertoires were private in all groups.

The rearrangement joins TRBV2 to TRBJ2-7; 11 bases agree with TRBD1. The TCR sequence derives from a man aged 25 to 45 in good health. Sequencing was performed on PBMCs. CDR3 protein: CASTDHWDRGRSYEQYF. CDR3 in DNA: TGTGCCAGCACCGACCATTGGGACAGGGGGAGGTCCTACGAGCAGTACTTC. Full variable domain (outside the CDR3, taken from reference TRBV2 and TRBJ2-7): EPEVTQTPSHQVTQMGQEVILRCVPISNHLYFYWYRQILGQKVEFLVSFYNNEISEKSEIFDDQFSVERPDGSNFTLKIRSTKLEDSAMYFCASTDHWDRGRSYEQYFGPGTRLTVT.